This T cell receptor beta chain was sequenced during a study of cytomegalovirus exposure and HLA in healthy donors. 13 Jbeta primers and 60 Vbeta primers were used for the PCR. Assay: immunoSEQ multiplex PCR; the TCRdb copy retains only in-frame clones and omits some. The sample includes about 120,000 clones, 50% to 75% seen only once; the top ten take 8% to 9%. Notes on this clone: Its cognate antigen is unknown.

Study-wide results and limits: Being productive about 87% or about 30% of the time was typical of most TCR beta V segments in an earlier analysis. Among the most significant clusters, several appeared linked to common viral pathogens in a later analysis.

These donors, healthy bone marrow donors, were studied. CDR3 size: 12 residues. The V and J ends lost 5 bases and 5 bases, in that order; junction bases with no gene match: 0. Germline lookup yields CDR1 MNHNY and CDR2 SVGAGI (reference sequence). The receptor was derived from a woman aged 40 to 50 in good health and CMV-seropositive. V gene TRBV6-6 combines with J gene TRBJ1-5, with TRBD1 identical over 7 bases. Sequencing was performed on PBMCs. As DNA, the CDR3 is TGTGCCAGCAGTCAGGGGGATCAGCCCCAGCATTTT. This encodes CASSQGDQPQHF.